The sequence of this TCR beta chain was determined in a study of radiotherapy plus CTLA-4 blockade in lung cancer. Study-level information: Among enrolled patients, about 18% responded and 31% achieved disease control.

Profiled with immunoSEQ multiplex PCR; TCRdb holds only in-frame clones, not every one. The sample lists about 72,000 clones, approximately 78% occurring once. The germline V gene has CDR1 MGHDK and CDR2 SYGVNS. There are 13 residues in the CDR3. V was pared by 2 bases and J by 3 bases, with 7 bases between. Study conclusions and caveats: Early blood T cell clone changes and increased post-radiation serum interferon-beta were reportedly the strongest response predictors. Following radiotherapy plus ipilimumab, tumor-derived TCR clones expanded in the blood.

About this clone itself: Its antigen is unknown.

The chain employs TRBV25-1 and TRBJ2-5, with D unresolved. This sample comprised peripheral blood, obtained from a patient treated with radiotherapy plus ipilimumab. This TCR was recovered from a human donor with non-small cell lung cancer who had a complete response to radiotherapy plus ipilimumab. CDR3 amino acids: CASSENLKETQYF. The DNA of the CDR3 is TGTGCCAGCAGTGAAAATTTGAAAGAGACCCAGTACTTC.